These 6 T cell receptor beta chains were all obtained from the same sample, sequenced in a study of cytomegalovirus exposure and HLA in healthy donors. Vbeta (60) and Jbeta (13) primers were used in the PCR. Repertoires were generated with immunoSEQ multiplex PCR, while TCRdb's copy carries only in-frame clones and drops some. This sample carries some 180,000 clones, roughly 13% of them seen once, and the ten largest clones take 7.8%. The sequencing input was PBMCs. These receptors were obtained from a man aged 45 to 65 in good health and CMV-seropositive.

The sample holds one count of this clone. The CDR3 DNA sequence: TGTGCCAGCAGATTACGTCCGGGCTATGGCTACACCTTC. Encoded protein: CASRLRPGYGYTF. The chain employs TRBV5-4 and TRBJ1-2; D unclear. This CDR3 region has 13 residues. Trimming removed 5 bases at V and 4 bases at J, with 12 bases between. The germline CDR1 and CDR2 sequences are SGHNT and YYREEE (reference sequence).

This clone was observed a handful of times. The chain couples TRBV10-3 to TRBJ2-5; TRBD2 might be the D (7 bases). Trimming shortened V by 2 bases and J by 6 bases, and 16 bases separated the two germline ends. Looked up from germline, CDR1 is ENHRY and CDR2 is SYGVKD. The length of the CDR3 is 15 residues. The CDR3 DNA follows: TGTGCCATCAGTGAGCGGGGGGCTGGTGTGAAGACCCAGTACTTC. Its translation: CAISERGAGVKTQYF.

The chain links TRBV6-6 to TRBJ1-1, with 8 bases matching TRBD1. The V gene end was trimmed by 3 bases and the J gene end by 1 base; junction bases not matched to a gene: 1. The CDR3 has 14 amino acids. The germline CDR1 and CDR2 sequences are MNHNY and SVGAGI (reference sequence). The CDR3, as DNA: TGTGCCAGCAGTTATACAGGGGGGAACACTGAAGCTTTCTTT. This gives the protein CASSYTGGNTEAFF.

The chain uses TRBV10-3 and TRBJ2-2; TRBD2 matches at 7 bases. V gave up 0 bases and J gave up 4 bases; unmatched junction bases: 2. The CDR3 is made up of 15 amino acids. Germline CDR1 reads ENHRY; CDR2 reads SYGVKD. CDR3: CAISESASGTGELFF. CDR3 nucleotide sequence: TGTGCCATCAGTGAGTCGGCTAGCGGCACCGGGGAGCTGTTTTTT.

The chain carries TRBV18 and TRBJ1-1; 8 nucleotides agree with TRBD1. The germline CDR1 and CDR2 sequences are KGHSH and LQKENI. The CDR3 totals 14 residues. Trimming removed 4 bases from V and 0 bases from J; junction bases left unmatched: 1. The CDR3 sequence is CASSRTGMNTEAFF. DNA for the CDR3: TGTGCCAGCTCACGGACAGGGATGAACACTGAAGCTTTCTTT.

The rearrangement uses TRBV5-1 and TRBJ2-3; no reliable D call. V lost 4 bases, J lost 6 bases, and 18 bases lay in between. This CDR3 is built from 15 residues. Germline V gene sequence: CDR1 SGHRS, CDR2 YFSETQ. CDR3: CASSPIETPADTQYF. The CDR3 DNA reads TGCGCCAGCAGCCCCATTGAGACTCCGGCCGATACGCAGTATTTT. Combining the CDR3 with reference TRBV5-1 and TRBJ2-3 gives the whole variable domain KAGVTQTPRYLIKTRGQQVTLSCSPISGHRSVSWYQQTPGQGLQFLFEYFSETQRNKGNFPGRFSGRQFSNSRSEMNVSTLELGDSALYLCASSPIETPADTQYFGPGTRLTVL.